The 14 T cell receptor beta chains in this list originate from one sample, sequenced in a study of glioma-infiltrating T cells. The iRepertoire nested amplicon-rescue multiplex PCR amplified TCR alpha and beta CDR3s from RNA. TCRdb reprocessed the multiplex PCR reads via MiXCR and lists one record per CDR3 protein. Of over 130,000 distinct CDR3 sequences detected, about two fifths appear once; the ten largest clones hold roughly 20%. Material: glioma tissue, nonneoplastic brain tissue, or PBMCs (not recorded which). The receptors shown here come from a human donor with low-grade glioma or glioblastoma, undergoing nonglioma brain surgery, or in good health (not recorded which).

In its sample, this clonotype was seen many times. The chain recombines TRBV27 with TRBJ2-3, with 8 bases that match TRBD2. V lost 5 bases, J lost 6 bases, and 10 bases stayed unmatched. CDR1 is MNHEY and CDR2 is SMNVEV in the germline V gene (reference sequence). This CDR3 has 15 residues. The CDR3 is CASSPLGGRRDTQYF. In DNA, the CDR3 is TGTGCCAGCAGTCCCCTGGGCGGGAGGCGGGATACGCAGTATTTT.

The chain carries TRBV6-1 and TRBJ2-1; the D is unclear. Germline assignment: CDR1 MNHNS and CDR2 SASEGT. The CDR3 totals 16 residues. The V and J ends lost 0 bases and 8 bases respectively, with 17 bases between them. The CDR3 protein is CASSEARWAQSHEQFF. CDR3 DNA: TGTGCCAGCAGTGAAGCGCGGTGGGCCCAATCTCATGAGCAGTTCTTC.

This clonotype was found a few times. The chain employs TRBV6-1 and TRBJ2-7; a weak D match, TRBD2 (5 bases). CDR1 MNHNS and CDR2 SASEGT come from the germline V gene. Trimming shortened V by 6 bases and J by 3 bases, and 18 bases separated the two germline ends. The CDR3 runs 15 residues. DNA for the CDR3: TGTGCCAGCAGCCGACTAAGGTCTGCTGGCTACGAGCAGTACTTC. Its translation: CASSRLRSAGYEQYF.

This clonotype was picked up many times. CDR3 DNA: TGTGCCAGACTAGCGGGAGCTAACAATGAGCAGTTCTTC. Protein product: CARLAGANNEQFF. The rearrangement uses TRBV6-2 or TRBV6-3 and TRBJ2-1; 11 bases are shared with TRBD2. The CDR3 is made up of 13 amino acids. The germline gives CDR1 MNHEY, CDR2 SVGEGT. Trimming removed 9 bases from V and 5 bases from J; junction bases left unmatched: 3.

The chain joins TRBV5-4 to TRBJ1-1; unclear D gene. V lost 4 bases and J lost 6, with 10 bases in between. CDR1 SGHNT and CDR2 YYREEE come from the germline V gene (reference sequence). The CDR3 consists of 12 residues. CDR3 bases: TGTGCCAGCAGCGGTCGGGAAGCTGAAGCTTTCTTT. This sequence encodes CASSGREAEAFF.

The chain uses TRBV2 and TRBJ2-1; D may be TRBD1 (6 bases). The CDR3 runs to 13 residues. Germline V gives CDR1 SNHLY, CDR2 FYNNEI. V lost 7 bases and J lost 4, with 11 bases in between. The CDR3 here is CASTPGHYNEQFF. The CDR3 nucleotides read TGTGCCAGCACCCCGGGACATTACAATGAGCAGTTCTTC.

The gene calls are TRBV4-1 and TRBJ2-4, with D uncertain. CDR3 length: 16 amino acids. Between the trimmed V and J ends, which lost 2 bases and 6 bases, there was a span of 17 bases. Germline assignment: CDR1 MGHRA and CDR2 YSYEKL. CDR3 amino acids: CASSQNTAHGVNIQYF. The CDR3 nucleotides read TGCGCCAGCAGCCAAAATACGGCTCACGGAGTAAACATTCAGTACTTC.

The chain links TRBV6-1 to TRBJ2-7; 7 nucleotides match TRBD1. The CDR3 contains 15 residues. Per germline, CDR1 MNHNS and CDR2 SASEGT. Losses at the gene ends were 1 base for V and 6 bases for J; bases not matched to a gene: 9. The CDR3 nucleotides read TGTGCCAGCAGTGAAGAGACAGGGTGGTCCGTCGAGCAGTACTTC. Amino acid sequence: CASSEETGWSVEQYF.

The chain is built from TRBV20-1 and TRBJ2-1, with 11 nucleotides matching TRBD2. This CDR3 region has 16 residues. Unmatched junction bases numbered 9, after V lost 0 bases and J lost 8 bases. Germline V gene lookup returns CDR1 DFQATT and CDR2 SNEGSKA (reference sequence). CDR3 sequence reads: CSARDGLAGGRYEQFF. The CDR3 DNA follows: TGCAGTGCTAGAGACGGGCTAGCGGGAGGTAGATATGAGCAGTTCTTC.

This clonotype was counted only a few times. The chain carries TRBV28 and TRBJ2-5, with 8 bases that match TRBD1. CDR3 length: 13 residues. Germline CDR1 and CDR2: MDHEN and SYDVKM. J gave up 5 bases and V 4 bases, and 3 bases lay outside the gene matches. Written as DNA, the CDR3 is TGTGCCAGCAGTTCTCGACAGGGGGAGACCCAGTACTTC. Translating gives CASSSRQGETQYF. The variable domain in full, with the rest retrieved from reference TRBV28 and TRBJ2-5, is DVKVTQSSRYLVKRTGEKVFLECVQDMDHENMFWYRQDPGLGLRLIYFSYDVKMKEKGDIPEGYSVSREKKERFSLILESASTNQTSMYLCASSSRQGETQYFGPGTRLLVL.

The chain's CDR3 is CATSRDIPTQGDEKLFF. The DNA of the CDR3 is TGTGCCACCAGCAGAGATATCCCCACTCAAGGGGATGAAAAACTGTTTTTT. The chain uses TRBV15 and TRBJ1-4; D might be TRBD1 (5 bases). The CDR3 length is 17 residues. Germline CDR1 and CDR2: LNHNV and YYDKDF (reference sequence). The V end lost 0 bases, the J end lost 6 bases, and 17 bases lay between the germline ends.

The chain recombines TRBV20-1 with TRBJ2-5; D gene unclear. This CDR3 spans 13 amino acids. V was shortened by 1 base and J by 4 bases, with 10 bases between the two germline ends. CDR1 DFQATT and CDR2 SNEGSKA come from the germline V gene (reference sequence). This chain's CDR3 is CSARATNGETQYF. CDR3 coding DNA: TGCAGTGCTAGAGCCACTAACGGAGAGACCCAGTACTTC.

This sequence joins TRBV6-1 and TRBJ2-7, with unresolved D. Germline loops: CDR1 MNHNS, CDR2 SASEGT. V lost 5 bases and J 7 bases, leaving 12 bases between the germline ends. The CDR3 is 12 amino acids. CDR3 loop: CASSLGVEEQYF. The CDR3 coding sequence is TGTGCCAGCAGTCTCGGAGTTGAAGAGCAGTACTTC.

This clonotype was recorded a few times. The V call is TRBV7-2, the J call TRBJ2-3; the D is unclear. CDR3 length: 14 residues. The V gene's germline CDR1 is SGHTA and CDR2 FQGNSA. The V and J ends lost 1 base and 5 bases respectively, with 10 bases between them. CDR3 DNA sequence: TGTGCCAGCAGCTTAGTGATAGGTGGAGATACGCAGTATTTT. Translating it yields CASSLVIGGDTQYF.